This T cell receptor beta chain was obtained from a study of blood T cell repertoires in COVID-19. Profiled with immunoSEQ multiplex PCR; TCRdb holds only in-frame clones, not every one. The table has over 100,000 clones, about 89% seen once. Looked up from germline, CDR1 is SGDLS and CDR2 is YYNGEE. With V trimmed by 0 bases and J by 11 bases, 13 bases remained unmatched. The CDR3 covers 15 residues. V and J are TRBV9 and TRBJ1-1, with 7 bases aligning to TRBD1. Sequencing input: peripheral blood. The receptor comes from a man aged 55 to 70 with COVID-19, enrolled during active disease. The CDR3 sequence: CASSVGAGGPLLAFF. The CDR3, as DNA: TGTGCCAGCAGCGTAGGGGCAGGGGGTCCTCTTTTGGCTTTCTTT.